The present TCR beta chain was sequenced within a study of siplizumab effects on memory and regulatory T cells (dated by TCRdb to the late 2010s). At the level of the whole study: The effect of the anti-CD2 antibody siplizumab on alloreactive T-cell subsets was examined in allogeneic mixed lymphocyte reactions constructed from human PBMCs.

Study-wide conclusions, independent of this receptor: Roughly 80-97% of proliferating CD4+ or CD8+ clones could not be assigned a naive or memory phenotype. Because sequences below about 10^-5 frequency were poorly captured, only a minor fraction of alloreactive clones could be mapped to unstimulated subsets. In reactions with siplizumab, an average of around 70% of mappable alloreactive CD4+ clones were Treg-derived, compared with 25% to 30% in control reactions. The cumulative frequency of alloreactive sequences traceable to unstimulated CD4+ memory T cells was significantly reduced by siplizumab. Unstimulated naive T cells appeared more diverse than memory T cells, and naive cells seemed to contribute substantially to the alloresponse. Whether proliferating Tregs from siplizumab cultures actually had suppressive function was not functionally confirmed.

The library was built by means of the immunoSEQ multiplex PCR assay. Approximately 10^5 TCR templates per sample were assayed on the deep sequencing platform. Genomic DNA extracted from sorted T cells was used for TCRbeta CDR3 sequencing. The source study handled its data this way. Clonal analysis of TCRbeta CDR3 data was done in the R programming language. Comparing unstimulated samples against CFSE-low samples taken after the reaction was how alloreactive CD4+ and CD8+ clones were defined. Regulatory or non-regulatory origin of alloreactive CD4+ clones was assigned by matching sequences to the sorted unstimulated Treg and non-Treg repertoires. TCRdb carries this immuneACCESS record with in-frame sequences only. Its versions omit some clonotypes, under half of them owing to an unresolved V gene in the studies checked, with the rest unexplained. V and J calls and clone size are copied from that table; D and trimming were computed from the DNA. This sample comprises around 45,000 clones, roughly 87% of them detected only once. The biggest ten clones account for roughly 0.3% of the sample.

This clone was seen only a few times. Which antigen it targets is not known. Base qualities were left out, and no much larger clone turns up one base away. In three donor pairs, further sequencing was done on unstimulated CD8+ naive, CD4+ memory, CD8+ TEMRA, CD4+ naive and CD8+ effector memory subsets. TCRbeta CDR3 sequencing was performed on sorted unstimulated T cells and on proliferating T cells recovered from mixed lymphocyte reactions. Fresh whole blood from about 9 HLA-typed healthy donors was used as the source from which PBMCs were isolated. This TCR came from a human donor in good health. Sequencing was carried out using naive CD8+ T cells sorted from blood. Interpreted using the paper, the cell subset or site label stands for: unstimulated naive T cells.

The CDR3 protein sequence reads: CASSAGGSYNSPLHF. The DNA reads as follows: TGTGCCAGCAGCGCCGGTGGATCCTATAATTCACCCCTCCACTTT. Recombination joined TRBV13 with TRBJ1-6, with the D gene call left open. The germline ends are 9 bases apart after V is trimmed by 5 bases and J by 1 base. For CDR1 and CDR2, the germline V gene (reference sequence) lists PRHDT and FYEKMQ. From the cysteine through the phenylalanine, the CDR3 covers 15 amino acids. CDR3 DNA only is kept here, 45 bases in frame from base 1.